This entry describes one T cell receptor (beta chain). Its antigen remains unidentified. The data were obtained in a study of post-analysis software for immune sequencing data. Included in the TCR beta cDNA libraries were unique molecular identifiers. TCRdb analysed the PCR reads with MiXCR anew, one entry per CDR3 protein. This table holds roughly 540,000 distinct CDR3 sequences, approximately 34% found once. General study findings and limits: When patients were compared with controls, a handful of TRBV segments were more frequent, TRBV5-6, TRBV5-1 and TRBV20-1 among them.

The CDR3 runs 12 residues. The germline V gene encodes CDR1 SGHNT and CDR2 YYREEE (reference sequence). Trimming stripped 3 bases from V and 9 bases from J, with 12 bases between. This clonotype was obtained from a girl under 18 with multiple sclerosis. The chain uses TRBV5-4 and TRBJ1-2, with a possible D match to TRBD1 (6 bases). The sample taken for sequencing was blood. This CDR3 is CASSSVGTSYTF. DNA of the CDR3: TGTGCCAGCAGCTCCGTTGGGACAAGCTACACCTTC.